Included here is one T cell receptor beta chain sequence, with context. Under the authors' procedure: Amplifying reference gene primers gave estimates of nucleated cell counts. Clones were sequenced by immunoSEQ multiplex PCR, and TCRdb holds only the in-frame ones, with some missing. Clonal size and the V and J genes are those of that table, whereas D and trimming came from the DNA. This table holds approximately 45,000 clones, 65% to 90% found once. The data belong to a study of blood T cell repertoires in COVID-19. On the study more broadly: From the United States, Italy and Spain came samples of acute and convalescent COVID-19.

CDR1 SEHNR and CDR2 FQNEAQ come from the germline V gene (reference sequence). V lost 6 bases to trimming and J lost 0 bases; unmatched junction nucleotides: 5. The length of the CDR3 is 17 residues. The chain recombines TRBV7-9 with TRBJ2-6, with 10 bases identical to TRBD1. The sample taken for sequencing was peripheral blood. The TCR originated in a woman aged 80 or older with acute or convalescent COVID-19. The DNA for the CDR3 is TGTGCCAGCAGTCCGGACAGGGGGACCTCTGGGGCCAACGTCCTGACTTTC. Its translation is CASSPDRGTSGANVLTF.